In this sample, the clone carrying this T cell receptor beta chain turned up once. As yet, its antigen is unknown. Extracted RNA was reverse transcribed into cDNA, the sequencing template. This table comes from immunoSEQ multiplex PCR, and its TCRdb copy is limited to in-frame clones, with some not included. The repertoire consists of 95,000 to 120,000 clones, with approximately 55% occurring once and the leading ten covering 3% to 4%. The treatment is: oral pan-JAK inhibitor, 5-10 mg twice daily. CDR1 is SGDLS and CDR2 is YYNGEE in the germline V gene. The CDR3 is 15 amino acids. J lost 7 bases, V lost 3 bases, and 6 bases had no gene match. This record belongs to a study of CD8+ T cells in alopecia areata. Study details: Treated patients were given oral tofacitinib, which was dosed at 5 to 10 mg twice daily. General observations from the study: With tofacitinib ongoing, many expanded lesional clones persisted in both scalp and blood.

The gene calls are TRBV9 and TRBJ2-2, with 10 bases fitting TRBD2. This TCR was sampled from a human donor with alopecia areata. The input for sequencing was CD4+ T cells sorted from blood, taken at week 24, from a patient treated with tofacitinib. CDR3 nucleotide sequence: TGTGCCAGCAGCGGGGCTAGCGGGGGACACGGGGAGCTGTTTTTT. It yields the protein CASSGASGGHGELFF. Full variable domain (rest looked up from reference TRBV9 and TRBJ2-2): DSGVTQTPKHLITATGQRVTLRCSPRSGDLSVYWYQQSLDQGLQFLIQYYNGEERAKGNILERFSAQQFPDLHSELNLSSLELGDSALYFCASSGASGGHGELFFGEGSRLTVL.